This section outlines one TCR beta chain sequence together with its context. The germline V gene encodes CDR1 PRHDT and CDR2 FYEKMQ (reference sequence). The CDR3 loop spans 13 amino acids. The J segment lost 5 bases and the V segment lost 6 bases, leaving 5 bases of the junction unmatched. This entry belongs to a study of radiotherapy plus CTLA-4 blockade in lung cancer. Study-wide background: Disease control was seen in over 25% of patients, objective responses in roughly 17%.

TCRdb's copy holds only in-frame clones and misses some; the assay was immunoSEQ multiplex PCR. This table has approximately 75,000 clones, around four fifths appearing once. The V call is TRBV13, the J call TRBJ1-2, with 8 bases lining up with TRBD1. Material: peripheral blood, obtained from a patient treated with radiotherapy plus ipilimumab. This sequence was found in a human donor with non-small cell lung cancer who had a complete response to radiotherapy plus ipilimumab. This CDR3 is CASRLTGGYGYTF. The CDR3 nucleotides are TGTGCCAGCAGGCTCACAGGGGGTTATGGCTACACCTTC.